This paragraph covers one TCR beta chain sequence. What it binds is unknown. The sample holds other DNA sequences that translate to the same CDR3. This sample is part of a study of CD8+ T cells in alopecia areata. Study-level results: Patients shared TCRs less clearly than mice did, possibly for HLA-related reasons. More clonal than normal scalp was lesional scalp, particularly alopecia totalis/universalis. Sequenced scalp T cells also include alphabeta T cells resident in normal skin.

TCR sequencing used cDNA made by reverse transcription of extracted RNA. The assay was immunoSEQ multiplex PCR, and TCRdb's table has in-frame clones only and misses some. The profile shows fewer than 150,000 clones, roughly 69% of them singletons. Germline V CDR1 and CDR2: SGHRS, YFSETQ. The CDR3 sequence is 14 residues long. V lost 1 base to trimming and J lost 2 bases, with 8 bases between them. Investigators sorted PBMCs to obtain both CD4+ and CD8+ T cells. Source material: CD4+ T cells sorted from blood. V usage is TRBV5-1 and J usage is TRBJ2-3; D gene uncertain. This TCR was sampled from a human donor in good health. In DNA form, the CDR3 reads TGCGCCAGCAGCTTGTCAGGTACCACAGATACGCAGTATTTT. Translating gives CASSLSGTTDTQYF.